Listed below are T cell receptor beta chains from one sample, sequenced in a study of blood T cell repertoires in COVID-19. Assay used: immunoSEQ multiplex PCR; TCRdb lists only in-frame clones, some missing. Counted here are under 35,000 clones, 85% to 90% occurring once; the ten biggest clones make up roughly 13%. Sequenced material: peripheral blood. All receptors come from a man aged 70 or older with active COVID-19. CDR3s include the opening cysteine and the closing phenylalanine or tryptophan. D genes are given only for firm matches. Size is stated for part of the rows, as once, few or many counts, or as a class when the clone is expanded.

>.|TRBV13|TRBD2|TRBJ2-3
TGTGCCAGCAGCTGGATAACGACTAGCGGGAGTGATACGCAGTATTTT
CASSWITTSGSDTQYF
>.|TRBV28|.|TRBJ2-5
TGTGCCAGCAGGGCAGGGGTACTCCAAGAGACCCAGTACTTC
CASRAGVLQETQYF
>.|TRBV5-1|TRBD1|TRBJ1-6
TGCGCCAGCAGCGCCTCCGGGACAGGGACTTCACCCCTCCACTTT
CASSASGTGTSPLHF
>.|TRBV6-4|TRBD1|TRBJ2-7
TGTGCCAGCAGTGACTCGTCAGGGGGATACGAGCAGTACTTC
CASSDSSGGYEQYF
>.|TRBV3-1/TRBV3-2|.|TRBJ2-7
TGTGCCAGCAGCCAAGGACAGAAAAGCTCCTACGAGCAGTACTTC
CASSQGQKSSYEQYF
>.|TRBV9|TRBD2|TRBJ2-3
TGTGCCAGCAGCGGCGGACTAGCGGGAGGGCGCGCAGATACGCAGTATTTT
CASSGGLAGGRADTQYF
>.|TRBV29-1|TRBD2|TRBJ2-3
TGCAGCGTTGACGGGACTAGGGGCCCAGATACGCAGTATTTT
CSVDGTRGPDTQYF
>.|TRBV19|.|TRBJ2-7
TGTGCCAGTAGTATAGGTGGCGGAACCTACGAGCAGTACTTC
CASSIGGGTYEQYF
>.|TRBV6-5|TRBD1|TRBJ2-7
TGTGCCAGCAGTACCGGACAGGGCCCCTACGAGCAGTACTTC
CASSTGQGPYEQYF
>.|TRBV19|TRBD2|TRBJ2-1
TGTGCCAGTAGTATAACTCTAGCGGGTTCCTACAATGAGCAGTTCTTC
CASSITLAGSYNEQFF
>.|TRBV30|.|TRBJ2-7
TGTGCCTGGAGTAAGCGGGTGGGGATAGGGACAGTGTACTCCTACGAGCAGTACTTC
CAWSKRVGIGTVYSYEQYF
>.|TRBV7-2|.|TRBJ1-2
TGTGCCAGCAGCTTACTTGACAGTAGCCGGCGAGGAACCTTC
CASSLLDSSRRGTF
>.|TRBV30|TRBD1|TRBJ2-4
TGTGCCTGGAGGGGACAGGCCAAAAACATTCAGTACTTC
CAWRGQAKNIQYF
>.|TRBV5-4|.|TRBJ2-3
TGTGCCAGCGGGGGCGCAGATACGCAGTATTTT
CASGGADTQYF
>.|TRBV4-2|TRBD1|TRBJ1-2
TGTGCCAGCAGCCAACCTTCAGGGGGCGACTATGGCTACACCTTC
CASSQPSGGDYGYTF
>.|TRBV11-2|.|TRBJ2-1
TGTGCCAGCAGCTTAGTCTCCCTAGCAGTTGACGAGCAGTTCTTC
CASSLVSLAVDEQFF
>.|TRBV28|TRBD1|TRBJ2-7
TGTGCCAGCAGTCGAACCGGGACAGCCTCCTACGAGCAGTACTTC
CASSRTGTASYEQYF
>.|TRBV7-8|.|TRBJ2-2
TGTGCCAGCAGTCCAGGTGGGCTCTCGAACACCGGGGAGCTGTTTTTT
CASSPGGLSNTGELFF
>.|TRBV9|.|TRBJ1-1
TGTGCCAGCAGCTCCGCCGGACAGAACACTGAAGCTTTCTTT
CASSSAGQNTEAFF
>.|TRBV7-9|TRBD1|TRBJ1-1
TGTGCCAGCAGCCAACTCGACAGGGGCACTGAAGCTTTCTTT
CASSQLDRGTEAFF
>.|TRBV20-1|.|TRBJ1-4
TGCAGTGCTAGAGACACTTATCGGCTGTTTTTT
CSARDTYRLFF
>.|TRBV4-1|.|TRBJ2-7
TGCGCCAGCAGCCAAGGCAGGGGGGCATACGAGCAGTACTTC
CASSQGRGAYEQYF
>.|TRBV6-1|TRBD2|TRBJ2-5
TGTGCCAGCAGTGATACCAGCGGGGGAGAGACCCAGTACTTC
CASSDTSGGETQYF
>.|TRBV4-3|.|TRBJ1-1
TGCGCCAGCAGCCAAGAAACACGGGGGACTGAAGCTTTCTTT
CASSQETRGTEAFF
>.|TRBV5-1|TRBD2|TRBJ2-5
TGCGCCAGCAGGTTTAGCGGGGGAGAAGAGACCCAGTACTTC
CASRFSGGEETQYF
>.|TRBV6-2/TRBV6-3|.|TRBJ1-2
TGTGCCAGCAGCCAGACAGGCGACTATGGCTACACCTTC
CASSQTGDYGYTF
>.|TRBV5-5|.|TRBJ1-4
TGTGCCAGCAGCTGGCGGGCGGCTAATGAAAAACTGTTTTTT
CASSWRAANEKLFF
>.|TRBV19|.|TRBJ1-4
TGTGCCAGTAGTATAGAACCGGGACAAGGGGATGAAAAACTGTTTTTT
CASSIEPGQGDEKLFF
>.|TRBV24-1|TRBD2|TRBJ2-7
TGTGCCACCAGTGGTTTAGCGGGATACGAGCAGTACTTC
CATSGLAGYEQYF
>.|TRBV4-3|TRBD2|TRBJ2-7
TGCGCCAGCAGCCAAGTAGCCGGGACTAAGTACGAGCAGTACTTC
CASSQVAGTKYEQYF
>.|TRBV7-3|TRBD2|TRBJ2-2
TGTGCCAGCAGGTTACTAGCGCGAGGGACCGGGGAGCTGTTTTTT
CASRLLARGTGELFF
>once|TRBV2|.|TRBJ1-2
TGTGCCAGCACCCCGAGTAGGCGGGCTAACTATGGCTACACCTTC
CASTPSRRANYGYTF
>.|TRBV12-5|.|TRBJ1-2
TGTGCTAGTGGTTCCAACAGGAGCTCTTTTGGCTACACCTTC
CASGSNRSSFGYTF
>once|TRBV30|.|TRBJ2-7
TGTGCCTGGAGTACTGACACCTACGAGCAGTACTTC
CAWSTDTYEQYF
>.|TRBV5-1|.|TRBJ1-6
TGCGCCAGCAGAAAACTAGGTGCCGCGGAGTCACCCCTCCACTTT
CASRKLGAAESPLHF
>.|TRBV29-1|.|TRBJ2-4
TGCAGCGGCGCCATAGCCAAAAACATTCAGTACTTC
CSGAIAKNIQYF
>.|TRBV3-1/TRBV3-2|.|TRBJ2-2
TGTGCCAGCAGCCAAGAGGGACTTACCGGGGAGCTGTTTTTT
CASSQEGLTGELFF
>.|TRBV18|.|TRBJ2-1
TGTGCCAGCTCACCACTCCCGGGAGAGTCGGGACTTTACAATGAGCAGTTCTTC
CASSPLPGESGLYNEQFF
>once|TRBV5-6|.|TRBJ2-5
TGTGCCAGCAGCCCGGGGAGGACGAGGAGCGAGACCCAGTACTTC
CASSPGRTRSETQYF
>.|TRBV5-1|TRBD2|TRBJ2-5
TGCGCCAGCAGCTTAGGAACTAGCGTACAAGAGACCCAGTACTTC
CASSLGTSVQETQYF
>.|TRBV14|TRBD2|TRBJ2-5
TGTGCCAGCAGCCAGGCTAGACTAGCGGGAGTAGAGACCCAGTACTTC
CASSQARLAGVETQYF
>.|TRBV3-1/TRBV3-2|.|TRBJ2-5
TGTGCCAGCAGCCCCATGTCAGCGGGTAAAGAGACCCAGTACTTC
CASSPMSAGKETQYF
>.|TRBV23-1|TRBD1|TRBJ2-5
TGCGCCAGCAGTCAATCTCTCGACAGGGAAGAGACCCAGTACTTC
CASSQSLDREETQYF
>.|TRBV2|.|TRBJ2-1
TGTGCCAGCAGTGTAGAGCGGTCAAGCTCCTACAATGAGCAGTTCTTC
CASSVERSSSYNEQFF
>.|TRBV2|TRBD2|TRBJ2-3
TGTGCCAGCCAAATAGCGGGAGGAAGCACAGATACGCAGTATTTT
CASQIAGGSTDTQYF
>.|TRBV7-9|TRBD1|TRBJ2-7
TGTGCCAGCAGACAGGGGGCCGCTGCCGAGCAGTACTTC
CASRQGAAAEQYF
>.|TRBV5-4|.|TRBJ2-2
TGTGCCAGCAGCTCCTCATCTAGCGTGAACACCGGGGAGCTGTTTTTT
CASSSSSSVNTGELFF
>.|TRBV10-3|.|TRBJ2-7
TGTGCCATCAGTGAGTCGTTATCCGAGCAGTACTTC
CAISESLSEQYF
>.|TRBV15|.|TRBJ1-3
TGTGCCACCAGCACCGGAGCCCTCGAGGGCACCATATATTTT
CATSTGALEGTIYF
>.|TRBV29-1|.|TRBJ2-5
TGCAGCGTTGTGAGGCAGACCCAGTACTTC
CSVVRQTQYF
>.|TRBV2|.|TRBJ1-2
TGTGCCAGCAGTGACCAGACTGTCTATGGCTACACCTTC
CASSDQTVYGYTF
>.|TRBV5-1|.|TRBJ2-5
TGCGCCAGCACTGGGGCCGCACGTTTCCAAGAGACCCAGTACTTC
CASTGAARFQETQYF
>.|TRBV9|.|TRBJ1-4
TGTGCCAGCAGCGTAGCACCCCAGGGCAATGAAAAACTGTTTTTT
CASSVAPQGNEKLFF
>.|TRBV5-6|TRBD2|TRBJ2-3
TGTGCCAGCAGCCGGACTAGCGGAAGCACAGATACGCAGTATTTT
CASSRTSGSTDTQYF